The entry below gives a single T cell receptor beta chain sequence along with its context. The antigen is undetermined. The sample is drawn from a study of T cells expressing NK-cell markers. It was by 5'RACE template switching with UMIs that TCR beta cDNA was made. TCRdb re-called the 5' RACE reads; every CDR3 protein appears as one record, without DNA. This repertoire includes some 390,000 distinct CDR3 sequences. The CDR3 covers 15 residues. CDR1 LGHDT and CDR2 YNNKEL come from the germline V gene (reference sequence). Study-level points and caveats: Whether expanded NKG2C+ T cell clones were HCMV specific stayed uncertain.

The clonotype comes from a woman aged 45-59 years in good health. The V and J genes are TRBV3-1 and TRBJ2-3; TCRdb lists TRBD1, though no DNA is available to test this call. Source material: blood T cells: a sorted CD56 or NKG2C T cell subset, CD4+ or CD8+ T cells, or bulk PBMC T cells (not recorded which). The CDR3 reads CASRPRGGRSDTQYF.